One sample yielded the 7 T cell receptor beta chains listed below, sequenced in a study of blood T cell repertoires in COVID-19. Data came from immunoSEQ multiplex PCR; TCRdb stores just in-frame clones and leaves some out. This table has 99,000 or so clones, roughly 84% appearing once. The specimen was peripheral blood. The receptors were gathered from a man between 70 and 80 years old with active or convalescent COVID-19.

This clone was picked up one time. This rearrangement joins TRBV2 to TRBJ1-1, with a possible D match to TRBD1 (6 bases). CDR1 and CDR2 (germline): SNHLY, FYNNEI. The V end was cut by 2 bases, the J end by 1 base, with 11 bases between. The CDR3 has 15 residues. CDR3 sequence: CASSERDTQNTEAFF. CDR3 DNA sequence: TGTGCCAGCAGTGAACGGGACACCCAGAACACTGAAGCTTTCTTT. Looking up the rest from reference TRBV2 and TRBJ1-1 gives the full variable domain: EPEVTQTPSHQVTQMGQEVILRCVPISNHLYFYWYRQILGQKVEFLVSFYNNEISEKSEIFDDQFSVERPDGSNFTLKIRSTKLEDSAMYFCASSERDTQNTEAFFGQGTRLTVV.

This chain joins TRBV28 and TRBJ1-5; 11 positions match TRBD1. Germline V gives CDR1 MDHEN, CDR2 SYDVKM. The trim removed 7 bases at V and 7 bases at J, leaving 12 bases unmatched. There are 16 residues in the CDR3. DNA of the CDR3: TGTGCCAGCACCTCTGGGGACAGGGGGTCGGGGCAGCCCCAGCATTTT. Its protein product is CASTSGDRGSGQPQHF.

This chain joins TRBV5-1 and TRBJ1-1, with D tentatively TRBD1 (5 bases). From germline, CDR1 is SGHRS and CDR2 YFSETQ. V dropped 5 bases and J dropped 3 bases, with 8 bases sitting between them. The CDR3 covers 12 residues. The chain's CDR3 is CASSTGDTEAFF. In nucleotides, the CDR3 is TGCGCCAGCAGTACGGGGGACACTGAAGCTTTCTTT.

The chain recombines TRBV28 with TRBJ2-6, with 7 bases matching TRBD1. This CDR3 contains 17 residues. From germline, CDR1 is MDHEN and CDR2 SYDVKM. J gave up 0 bases and V 6 bases, and 8 bases lay outside the gene matches. CDR3 residues: CASSGTEWASGANVLTF. CDR3 DNA: TGTGCCAGCAGCGGGACAGAATGGGCCTCTGGGGCCAACGTCCTGACTTTC.

V gene TRBV14 combines with J gene TRBJ2-1; 7 nucleotides line up with TRBD2. V gave up 4 bases and J gave up 7 bases; unmatched junction bases: 7. CDR3 length: 14 amino acids. Germline assignment: CDR1 SGHDN and CDR2 FVKESK. DNA of the CDR3: TGTGCCAGCAGCCCCTTAGGGGAGGGTAATGAGCAGTTCTTC. Protein sequence: CASSPLGEGNEQFF.

The chain carries TRBV11-2 and TRBJ2-7; weak D call: TRBD1 (5 bases). This CDR3 spans 12 amino acids. Germline-derived CDR1 and CDR2 are SGHAT and FQNNGV. The germline V and J ends were trimmed by 4 bases and 4 bases, with 8 bases remaining between them. CDR3 protein: CASSSGPYEQYF. The CDR3 nucleotides read TGTGCCAGCAGCTCAGGGCCGTACGAGCAGTACTTC.

This clone appeared a few times. The rearrangement links TRBV11-2 to TRBJ1-4, with 8 bases aligning to TRBD1. Germline CDR1 SGHAT, CDR2 FQNNGV. J gave up 8 bases and V 8 bases, and 13 bases lay outside the gene matches. This CDR3 is 15 amino acids long. Here the CDR3 reads CASFKWAGGEEKLFF. CDR3 nucleotide sequence: TGTGCCAGCTTTAAGTGGGCAGGGGGCGAAGAAAAACTGTTTTTT. The whole variable domain, remainder taken from reference TRBV11-2 and TRBJ1-4, is EAGVAQSPRYKIIEKRQSVAFWCNPISGHATLYWYQQILGQGPKLLIQFQNNGVVDDSQLPKDRFSAERLKGVDSTLKIQPAKLEDSAVYLCASFKWAGGEEKLFFGSGTQLSVL.